The 20 T cell receptor beta chains in this list originate from one sample, sequenced in a study of T cells in Graves' hyperthyroidism and ophthalmopathy. The TCR beta CDR3 regions underwent amplification using RNA transcripts as the source. HTBI primers were the set used in a first-round RT-PCR of the TCR CDR3. TCRdb used MiXCR to reprocess the multiplex PCR reads, holding one entry per CDR3 protein. The sample consists of about 200,000 distinct CDR3 sequences, about a sixth of them appearing once. The sequencing sample was made of blood. The receptor source for this set is a man aged 50-60 years with Graves' hyperthyroidism.

This clonotype was detected only a few times. A much larger clone is a single base away; this may be a read error. This chain uses TRBV3-1 with TRBJ2-5; 8 bases are shared with TRBD2. The CDR3 covers 15 residues. Germline V gives CDR1 LGHDT, CDR2 YNNKEL (reference sequence). Written as DNA, the CDR3 is TGTACCAGCAGCGTCCCGGGAGCGGGAGAGGAGACCCAGTACTTC. This sequence encodes CTSSVPGAGEETQYF.

This chain joins TRBV2 and TRBJ2-3; 7 positions match TRBD2. This CDR3 comprises 15 residues. Unmatched junction bases numbered 8, after V lost 4 bases and J lost 4 bases. The V gene's germline CDR1 is SNHLY and CDR2 FYNNEI. The CDR3 here is CASSVYGGYADTQYF. The DNA for the CDR3 is TGTGCCAGCAGTGTCTACGGGGGGTACGCAGATACGCAGTATTTT.

This clonotype occurred many times. The chain couples TRBV30 to TRBJ2-7; D perhaps matches TRBD2 (5 bases). The V gene's germline CDR1 is GTSNPN and CDR2 SVGIG (reference sequence). The CDR3 has 13 amino acids. Trimming pared 3 bases from V and 0 bases from J, leaving 9 bases between. The CDR3 reads CAWRDSSSYEQYF. The DNA for the CDR3 is TGTGCCTGGAGGGACTCCAGCTCCTACGAGCAGTACTTC.

This clonotype has only a few counts. The chain recombines TRBV7-3 with TRBJ1-1; D ambiguous. The CDR3 contains 15 residues. Trimming removed 2 bases at V and 4 bases at J, with 14 bases between. CDR1 is SGHTA and CDR2 is FQGTGA in the germline V gene. The CDR3 reads CASSLYGPRGTEAFF. The CDR3 DNA sequence: TGTGCCAGCAGCTTATACGGACCTCGTGGCACTGAAGCTTTCTTT.

This clonotype has at least ten counts. The gene calls are TRBV12-3 or TRBV12-4 and TRBJ2-2; D gene uncertain. The CDR3 has 13 amino acids. V lost 3 bases, J lost 6 bases, and 8 bases lay in between. The CDR3, as DNA: TGTGCCAGCAGTTTCGGCAGTCCCGGGGAGCTGTTTTTT. Translation gives CASSFGSPGELFF.

This clonotype showed up many times. The rearrangement joins TRBV3-1 to TRBJ2-3, with D uncertain. Trimming removed 1 base at V and 3 bases at J, with 8 bases between. From germline, CDR1 is LGHDT and CDR2 YNNKEL (reference sequence). The CDR3 spans 14 residues. CDR3 sequence: CASSQGYKTDTQYF. As DNA, the CDR3 is TGTGCCAGCAGCCAAGGCTACAAAACAGATACGCAGTATTTT.

This clonotype has at least ten counts. V and J are TRBV6-2 or TRBV6-3 and TRBJ1-5, with unresolved D. The germline V gene encodes CDR1 MNHEY and CDR2 SVGEGT. Trimming stripped 3 bases from V and 7 bases from J, with 10 bases between. This CDR3 region has 13 residues. CDR3 amino acids: CASSYSTRQPQHF. In nucleotides, the CDR3 is TGTGCCAGCAGTTATTCGACGCGGCAGCCCCAGCATTTT.

V is TRBV20-1 and J is TRBJ2-2, with TRBD2 identical over 12 bases. This CDR3 has 18 amino acids. V dropped 0 bases and J dropped 5; count of bases not matched to a gene: 10. Germline CDR1 and CDR2: DFQATT and SNEGSKA (reference sequence). CDR3 loop: CSARDYGLAGGATGELFF. The CDR3 DNA sequence: TGCAGTGCTAGAGACTATGGGCTAGCGGGAGGGGCTACCGGGGAGCTGTTTTTT.

Ten or more counts support this clonotype. The chain uses TRBV7-2 and TRBJ2-7, with D possibly matching TRBD2 (6 bases). V was clipped by 1 base and J by 3 bases, with 10 bases between them. Germline V gene data show CDR1 as SGHTA and CDR2 as FQGNSA. The CDR3 has 14 amino acids. CDR3 sequence reads: CASSLGGVGYEQYF. CDR3 coding DNA: TGTGCCAGCAGCTTAGGGGGGGTCGGCTACGAGCAGTACTTC. The full variable domain, with the rest looked up from reference TRBV7-2 and TRBJ2-7, is GAGVSQSPSNKVTEKGKDVELRCDPISGHTALYWYRQSLGQGLEFLIYFQGNSAPDKSGLPSDRFSAERTGGSVSTLTIQRTQQEDSAVYLCASSLGGVGYEQYFGPGTRLTVT.

In nucleotides, the CDR3 is TGTGCCAGCAGCCCGGGGACTAGCTCGGAGTATTCCTACGAGCAGTACTTC. Residues: CASSPGTSSEYSYEQYF. The chain carries TRBV3-1 and TRBJ2-7; 9 nucleotides line up with TRBD2. The junction had 11 bases not matched to a gene; V was cut back by 4 bases and J by 1 base. The germline gives CDR1 LGHDT, CDR2 YNNKEL (reference sequence). This CDR3 comprises 17 residues.

This clonotype came up many times. V is TRBV28 and J is TRBJ2-7; the D is unclear. CDR1 MDHEN and CDR2 SYDVKM come from the germline V gene. V was pared by 5 bases and J by 3 bases, with 14 bases between. The CDR3 contains 14 residues. Written as DNA, the CDR3 is TGTGCCAGCAGTCGCACCCATGGACGCTACGAGCAGTACTTC. Translating gives CASSRTHGRYEQYF.

In this sample, this clonotype turned up many times. This chain links TRBV7-2 with TRBJ2-3; 7 nucleotides agree with TRBD2. Germline trimming cut 4 bases from V and 6 bases from J; bases unmatched to any gene: 7. Per germline, CDR1 SGHTA and CDR2 FQGNSA. The CDR3 spans 14 residues. The DNA of the CDR3 is TGTGCCAGCAGCTCACCCTTCGGGGGGGATACGCAGTATTTT. Protein product: CASSSPFGGDTQYF. The complete variable domain, with remaining parts taken from reference TRBV7-2 and TRBJ2-3, reads GAGVSQSPSNKVTEKGKDVELRCDPISGHTALYWYRQSLGQGLEFLIYFQGNSAPDKSGLPSDRFSAERTGGSVSTLTIQRTQQEDSAVYLCASSSPFGGDTQYFGPGTRLTVL.

This clonotype was counted at least ten times. V is TRBV29-1 and J is TRBJ2-7; TRBD1 aligns across 7 bases. Trimming took 7 bases from V and 4 from J; bases not matched to a gene: 13. The CDR3 sequence is 14 residues long. CDR1 SQVTM and CDR2 ANQGSEA come from the germline V gene. CDR3 sequence: CSAGETGTNYEQYF. The DNA for the CDR3 is TGCAGCGCTGGCGAGACAGGGACGAATTACGAGCAGTACTTC.

This rearrangement joins TRBV6-1 to TRBJ1-2; D is unclear. Between the trimmed V and J ends, which lost 6 bases and 0 bases, there was a span of 14 bases. From germline, CDR1 is MNHNS and CDR2 SASEGT. The CDR3 spans 15 residues. The CDR3 DNA follows: TGTGCCAGCAGACGCGACATCCTGGCTAACTATGGCTACACCTTC. It is translated as CASRRDILANYGYTF.

The chain couples TRBV6-1 to TRBJ2-4; perhaps TRBD2 as D (7 bases). The ends were cut back, 8 bases at V and 5 bases at J, with 10 bases in the middle. The germline V gene has CDR1 MNHNS and CDR2 SASEGT. This CDR3 has 12 amino acids. The CDR3 DNA reads as TGTGCCAGCGGGGGGGCGGAAAACATTCAGTACTTC. It codes for CASGGAENIQYF.

This clonotype was seen a handful of times. The chain is built from TRBV4-2 and TRBJ2-1; TRBD2 matches at 11 bases. Trimming cost V 1 base and J 13 bases; bases outside gene matches: 9. From germline, CDR1 is LGHNA and CDR2 YNFKEQ. The CDR3 consists of 15 residues. The CDR3 spells CASSQGSGTSGFQFF. The DNA of the CDR3 is TGTGCCAGCAGCCAAGGTTCCGGGACTAGCGGCTTCCAGTTCTTC.

For this clonotype: A much larger clone lies a single base off, so this may be a read error. This chain joins TRBV5-1 and TRBJ2-7; a weak D match, TRBD2 (5 bases). The CDR3 runs to 12 residues. Germline V gives CDR1 SGHRS, CDR2 YFSETQ. V lost 7 bases and J lost 2, with 10 bases in between. Here the CDR3 DNA reads TGCGCCAGCGCACTAGACACCTACGAGCAGTACTTC. Its translation is CASALDTYEQYF.

This clonotype showed up many times. The genes are TRBV28 and TRBJ2-7, with D uncertain. Germline-derived CDR1 and CDR2 are MDHEN and SYDVKM. The CDR3 has 14 residues. Trimming removed 3 bases at V and 0 bases at J, with 9 bases between. The CDR3 here is CASSLVGFSYEQYF. CDR3 bases: TGTGCCAGCAGTTTGGTTGGGTTCTCCTACGAGCAGTACTTC.

This clonotype was recorded many times. This sequence joins TRBV7-2 and TRBJ2-3, with TRBD1 matching 7 bases. The V gene end was trimmed by 4 bases and the J gene end by 6 bases; junction bases not matched to a gene: 4. The CDR3 spans 13 residues. CDR1 is SGHTA, CDR2 FQGNSA, per germline. The CDR3 coding sequence is TGTGCCAGCAGCTCAAACAGGGGCGATACGCAGTATTTT. This translates into CASSSNRGDTQYF.

This clonotype was seen repeatedly, ten times or more. The CDR3, as DNA: TGTGCCAGCAGCTTAGCGTCACAGATGAACACTGAAGCTTTCTTT. Its protein product is CASSLASQMNTEAFF. The chain carries TRBV7-8 and TRBJ1-1; the D is unclear. There are 15 residues in the CDR3. CDR1 and CDR2 from the germline V gene are SGHVS and FQNEAQ. The V end lost 0 bases, the J end lost 0 bases, and 8 bases lay between the germline ends.